This TCR beta chain was captured in a study of glioma-infiltrating T cells after dendritic cell vaccination. Study findings and constraints: Longer survival after dendritic cell vaccination followed higher pretreatment TIL content.

Isocitrate dehydrogenase mutation was absent in all glioblastoma patients. Before vaccination, two weeks after the third vaccination, and at progression, PBMC were collected. The CDR3 length is 14 residues. Per germline, CDR1 SGHRS and CDR2 YFSETQ. V dropped 0 bases and J dropped 4 bases, with 10 bases sitting between them. As regards this clone: Its antigen is currently unknown.

Primers: 60 V beta forward and 13 J beta reverse. Here immunoSEQ multiplex PCR was the method, and the copy in TCRdb shows in-frame clones only, minus some. The sample records approximately 67,000 clones, 81% being singletons. The rearrangement joins TRBV5-1 to TRBJ1-2, with D possibly being TRBD1 (6 bases). Sequencing was performed on blood, taken before dendritic cell vaccination. This TCR was sampled from a human donor with glioblastoma. CDR3 residues: CASSLGQAVYGYTF. The CDR3 coding sequence is TGCGCCAGCAGCTTGGGACAGGCGGTCTATGGCTACACCTTC.